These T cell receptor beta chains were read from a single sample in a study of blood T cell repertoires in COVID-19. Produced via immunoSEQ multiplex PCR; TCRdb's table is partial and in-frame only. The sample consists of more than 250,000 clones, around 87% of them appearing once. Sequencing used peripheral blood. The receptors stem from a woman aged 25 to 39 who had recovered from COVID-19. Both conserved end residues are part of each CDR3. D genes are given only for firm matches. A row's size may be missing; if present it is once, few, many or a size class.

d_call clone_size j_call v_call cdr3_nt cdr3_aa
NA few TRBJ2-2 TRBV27 TGTGCCAGCAGTTTATGGTCAGGGGAGTCCGGGGAGCTGTTTTTT CASSLWSGESGELFF
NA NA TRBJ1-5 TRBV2 TGTGCCAGCAGTGAAAGGTCCAGGGCTAGCAATCAGCCCCAGCATTTT CASSERSRASNQPQHF
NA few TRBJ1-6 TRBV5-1 TGCGCCAGCAGCTTGGTGCAGGGAGGCGGCTCCTATAATTCACCCCTCCACTTT CASSLVQGGGSYNSPLHF
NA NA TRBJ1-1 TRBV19 TGTGCCAGTAGCCGGGGGAACTCAGCTTTCTTT CASSRGNSAFF
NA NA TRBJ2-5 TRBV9 TGTGCCAGCAGCGTAGATGGCGAGACCCAGTACTTC CASSVDGETQYF
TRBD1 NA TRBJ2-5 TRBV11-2 TGTGCCAGCAGCTCTCGACAGGGGAGGGAGACCCAGTACTTC CASSSRQGRETQYF
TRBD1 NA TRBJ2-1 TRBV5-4 TGTGCCAGCAGCTTGGGGACAGGCAATGAGCAGTTCTTC CASSLGTGNEQFF
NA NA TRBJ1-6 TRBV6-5 TGTGCCAGCTCTTGGGGCCTTGATTCACCCCTCCACTTT CASSWGLDSPLHF
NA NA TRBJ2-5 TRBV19 TGTGCCAGTACGGAGGGAGTCAACCAAGAGACCCAGTACTTC CASTEGVNQETQYF
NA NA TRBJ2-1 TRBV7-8 TGTGCCAGCAGCTTCGGGACACACAATGAGCAGTTCTTC CASSFGTHNEQFF
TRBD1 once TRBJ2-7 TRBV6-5 TGTGCCAGCAGCCTCGGGGGGACAGGGAGCTACGAGCAGTACTTC CASSLGGTGSYEQYF
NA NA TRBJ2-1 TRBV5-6 TGTGCCAGCAGCCTATATGGGAGAATCAACAATGAGCAGTTCTTC CASSLYGRINNEQFF
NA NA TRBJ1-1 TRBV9 TGTGCCAGCAGCGCTGACATGAACACTGAAGCTTTCTTT CASSADMNTEAFF
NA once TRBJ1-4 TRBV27 TGTGCCAGCAGTTCCTTTGCAACTAATGAAAAACTGTTTTTT CASSSFATNEKLFF
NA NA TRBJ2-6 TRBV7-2 TGTGCCAGCAGCTTAGTCGGGGGATTAAGATCTCTGGGGGCCAACGTCCTGACTTTC CASSLVGGLRSLGANVLTF
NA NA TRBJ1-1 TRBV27 TGTGCCAGCAGTTCGAAACAGGGCTTGAACACTGAAGCTTTCTTT CASSSKQGLNTEAFF
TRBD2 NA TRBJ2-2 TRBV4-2 TGTGCCAGCAGCCAAGTGGCTAGCGGGAGGGCCGGCGGGGAGCTGTTTTTT CASSQVASGRAGGELFF
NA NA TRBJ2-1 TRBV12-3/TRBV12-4 TGTGCCAGCACTTTTTCAATTAGTGAGCAGTTCTTC CASTFSISEQFF